The rows below give T cell receptor beta chains drawn from one sample of a study of blood T cell repertoires in COVID-19. Libraries were prepared by immunoSEQ multiplex PCR; TCRdb keeps only in-frame clonotypes and omits some of them. The data contain 150,000 to 200,000 clones, roughly four fifths of them singletons. Sequencing used peripheral blood. The receptors stem from a man aged 60 to 75 with active or convalescent COVID-19. Both conserved end residues are part of each CDR3. A D gene is named only where the DNA matches it firmly. Expanded clones get a size class; other rows say once, few or many, or leave the size out.

j_call	v_call	d_call	clone_size	cdr3_length	cdr3_aa	cdr3_nt
TRBJ2-3	TRBV10-2	TRBD2	-	17	CASSDRITSGVTDTQYF	TGCGCCAGCAGTGATAGGATCACTAGCGGAGTCACAGATACGCAGTATTTT
TRBJ1-6	TRBV6-1	-	-	18	CASSERRVAVYNNSPLHF	TGTGCCAGCAGTGAACGCCGCGTCGCCGTGTATAACAATTCACCCCTCCACTTT
TRBJ1-6	TRBV7-8	-	few	17	CASSSYSGSAFDSPLHF	TGTGCCAGCAGCTCTTATAGCGGATCGGCGTTTGATTCACCCCTCCACTTT
TRBJ2-7	TRBV6-6	TRBD1	-	11	CASKQGGEQYF	TGTGCCAGCAAACAGGGGGGCGAGCAGTACTTC
TRBJ1-2	TRBV7-9	-	-	12	CASSYTGYGYTF	TGTGCCAGCAGCTACACAGGGTATGGCTACACCTTC
TRBJ1-1	TRBV13	-	few	13	CASSLSEMAEAFF	TGTGCCAGCAGCTTATCTGAGATGGCTGAAGCTTTCTTT
TRBJ2-3	TRBV6-4	TRBD1	once	15	CASSARQGRTDTQYF	TGTGCCAGCAGCGCCAGACAGGGTAGGACAGATACGCAGTATTTT
TRBJ1-1	TRBV6-5	-	-	14	CASSRDGLNTEAFF	TGTGCCAGCAGCCGAGATGGGCTAAACACTGAAGCTTTCTTT
TRBJ2-2	TRBV14	-	-	16	CASSPDGRKGAGELFF	TGTGCCAGCAGCCCGGACGGACGCAAAGGGGCCGGGGAGCTGTTTTTT
TRBJ2-2	TRBV18	TRBD2	-	17	CASSPPGGGRYIGELFF	TGTGCCAGCTCACCACCTGGTGGCGGGAGATATATCGGGGAGCTGTTTTTT
TRBJ2-2	TRBV5-1	TRBD2	once	15	CASSPSGISTGELFF	TGCGCCAGCAGCCCCAGCGGGATTAGCACCGGGGAGCTGTTTTTT
TRBJ2-5	TRBV7-2	-	-	15	CASSPSYVLQETQYF	TGTGCCAGCAGCCCGAGCTACGTACTGCAAGAGACCCAGTACTTC
TRBJ2-7	TRBV19	-	once	15	CASSMATSSVYEQYF	TGTGCCAGTAGTATGGCGACTTCCTCCGTCTACGAGCAGTACTTC
TRBJ2-1	TRBV2	-	-	14	CASKETHSYNEQFF	TGTGCCAGCAAGGAGACCCACTCCTACAATGAGCAGTTCTTC
TRBJ1-1	TRBV7-9	-	-	12	CASSSRRGPAFF	TGTGCCAGCAGCTCTCGACGAGGCCCAGCTTTCTTT
TRBJ1-1	TRBV20-1	-	-	11	CSVRSPTEAFF	TGCAGTGTTCGGTCCCCGACTGAAGCTTTCTTT
TRBJ2-7	TRBV28	TRBD1	-	15	CASSSAGTAPYEQYF	TGTGCCAGCAGTTCTGCCGGGACAGCACCCTACGAGCAGTACTTC
TRBJ2-1	TRBV1	-	-	15	CTSSQHQRGGVGQFF	TGCACCAGCAGCCAGCACCAGCGGGGGGGAGTGGGGCAGTTCTTC
TRBJ2-7	TRBV6-5	-	-	16	CASSYSLSSGPLEQYF	TGTGCCAGCAGTTACTCTCTGAGTAGCGGTCCATTGGAGCAGTACTTC
TRBJ2-1	TRBV6-6	-	-	16	CASRVLHRGGRNEQFF	TGTGCCAGCAGGGTCCTCCACAGGGGGGGGAGGAATGAGCAGTTCTTC
TRBJ2-7	TRBV7-9	-	-	15	CASSLGPLVGYEQYF	TGTGCCAGCAGCTTAGGACCGCTAGTGGGCTACGAGCAGTACTTC
TRBJ2-1	TRBV28	TRBD2	-	15	CASSQLAGDYNEQFF	TGTGCCAGCAGCCAACTAGCGGGAGACTACAATGAGCAGTTCTTC
TRBJ1-1	TRBV5-1	-	-	15	CASSPLGPLNTEAFF	TGCGCCAGCAGCCCCCTGGGGCCGTTGAACACTGAAGCTTTCTTT
TRBJ2-2	TRBV24-1	-	-	16	CATSDLSGSGTGELFF	TGTGCCACCAGTGATTTGTCCGGGAGTGGAACCGGGGAGCTGTTTTTT
TRBJ2-2	TRBV21-1	-	-	14	CARKSGRGTGELFF	TGTGCCAGAAAAAGCGGGAGAGGGACCGGGGAGCTGTTTTTT
TRBJ1-2	TRBV19	TRBD1	-	15	CASSERTGGNYGYTF	TGTGCCAGTAGTGAAAGGACAGGGGGAAACTATGGCTACACCTTC
TRBJ1-6	TRBV6-4	TRBD1	-	15	CASSEDRGLNSPLHF	TGTGCCAGCAGCGAAGACAGGGGGCTTAATTCACCCCTCCACTTT
TRBJ1-1	TRBV10-3	TRBD1	once	14	CAISARTGDTEAFF	TGTGCCATCAGTGCCCGGACAGGGGACACTGAAGCTTTCTTT